The next 14 T cell receptor beta chains were all read from a single sample in a study of shared clonotypes between healthy human individuals. Data came from immunoSEQ multiplex PCR; TCRdb stores just in-frame clones and leaves some out. The sample holds 800,000 or so clones, about 96% seen once. Naive CD8 cells comprised CD45RO-negative, CCR7-positively selected cells, excluding terminally differentiated effector memory CD45RA+ cells. Sequencing was performed on naive CD8+ T cells sorted from blood. The origin of the receptors is a man aged 25-45 years in good health.

V gene TRBV11-1 combines with J gene TRBJ2-1; TRBD2 agrees at 7 bases. The V segment lost 3 bases and the J segment 6 bases; nucleotides outside the gene matches: 2. The CDR3 has 13 residues. The germline CDR1 and CDR2 sequences are SGHAT and FQDESV (reference sequence). Here the CDR3 reads CASSLAGVNEQFF. The CDR3 bases are TGTGCCAGCAGCTTGGCGGGAGTCAATGAGCAGTTCTTC.

V is TRBV27 and J is TRBJ2-3, with D possibly matching TRBD2 (5 bases). V lost 6 bases and J lost 6, with 22 bases in between. There are 16 residues in the CDR3. Germline V CDR1 and CDR2: MNHEY, SMNVEV (reference sequence). CDR3 amino acids: CASSPRADFIGDTQYF. DNA of the CDR3: TGTGCCAGCAGCCCCCGAGCGGACTTCATTGGGGATACGCAGTATTTT.

The J gene is TRBJ2-1, the V gene TRBV4-1, with 12 nucleotides matching TRBD2. V shed 3 bases, J shed 10 bases, and the junction held 4 bases outside the gene matches. The CDR3 extends over 14 amino acids. Germline-derived CDR1 and CDR2 are MGHRA and YSYEKL. The CDR3 here is CASSQETSGREQFF. The CDR3 bases are TGCGCCAGCAGCCAGGAGACTAGCGGGAGAGAGCAGTTCTTC.

The rearrangement joins TRBV27 to TRBJ2-3, with unresolved D. V gave up 3 bases and J gave up 0 bases, with 10 bases separating them. CDR1 is MNHEY, CDR2 SMNVEV, per germline (reference sequence). CDR3 size: 15 residues. The CDR3: CASSLGDYSTDTQYF. The CDR3 DNA reads TGTGCCAGCAGTTTGGGCGATTACAGCACAGATACGCAGTATTTT.

V and J are TRBV2 and TRBJ2-7; 9 positions match TRBD1. CDR3 length equals 14 residues. V shed 10 bases, J shed 5 bases, and the junction held 12 bases outside the gene matches. Germline CDR1 and CDR2: SNHLY and FYNNEI. The CDR3 sequence is CANINTGTGNEQYF. The CDR3 DNA reads as TGTGCCAACATCAATACCGGGACAGGGAACGAGCAGTACTTC.

This sequence joins TRBV7-8 and TRBJ2-7, with a weak D call TRBD2 (5 bases). The CDR3 is 13 amino acids. Between the trimmed V and J ends, which lost 5 bases and 4 bases, there was a span of 12 bases. The germline V gene encodes CDR1 SGHVS and CDR2 FQNEAQ. CDR3 nucleotides: TGTGCCAGCAGCCCAGCGGTCTGGTACGAGCAGTACTTC. It specifies CASSPAVWYEQYF.

This sequence joins TRBV27 and TRBJ2-1; 8 nucleotides align to TRBD2. Looked up from germline, CDR1 is MNHEY and CDR2 is SMNVEV (reference sequence). V was pared by 6 bases and J by 0 bases, with 10 bases of the junction left unmatched. There are 17 residues in the CDR3. The CDR3 loop reads CASSLGGSGSSYNEQFF. The CDR3 nucleotides are TGTGCCAGCAGCCTAGGGGGGAGCGGGAGCTCCTACAATGAGCAGTTCTTC.

The chain links TRBV4-1 to TRBJ1-1; D unresolved. Per the germline V gene, CDR1 is MGHRA and CDR2 is YSYEKL. The CDR3 loop spans 14 amino acids. The V end lost 1 base, the J end lost 9 bases, and 15 bases lay between the germline ends. CDR3 sequence reads: CASSQGGGQAKAFF. CDR3 in DNA: TGCGCCAGCAGCCAAGGGGGAGGCCAGGCTAAAGCTTTCTTT.

The chain recombines TRBV4-1 with TRBJ2-2; D unresolved. CDR3 length equals 15 residues. The germline gives CDR1 MGHRA, CDR2 YSYEKL. V lost 6 bases to trimming and J lost 1 base, with 12 bases between them. The CDR3 loop is CASSPVGGNTGELFF. For the CDR3, the DNA is TGCGCCAGCAGTCCTGTTGGCGGGAACACCGGGGAGCTGTTTTTT.

V and J are TRBV7-2 and TRBJ2-3, with 10 bases matching TRBD2. The CDR3 loop spans 16 amino acids. Germline V gene data show CDR1 as SGHTA and CDR2 as FQGNSA. J gave up 9 bases and V 7 bases, and 16 bases lay outside the gene matches. The CDR3 sequence is CASTSPGTSEFRTQYF. In DNA, the CDR3 is TGTGCCAGCACCTCCCCCGGGACTAGCGAGTTTAGAACGCAGTATTTT. Full variable domain (missing parts from reference TRBV7-2 and TRBJ2-3): GAGVSQSPSNKVTEKGKDVELRCDPISGHTALYWYRQSLGQGLEFLIYFQGNSAPDKSGLPSDRFSAERTGGSVSTLTIQRTQQEDSAVYLCASTSPGTSEFRTQYFGPGTRLTVL.

The chain carries TRBV19 and TRBJ2-2; D unresolved. From germline, CDR1 is LNHDA and CDR2 SQIVND (reference sequence). The CDR3 runs 14 residues. Trimming stripped 2 bases from V and 2 bases from J, with 6 bases between. CDR3 coding DNA: TGTGCCAGTAGTATATTGGGAAACACCGGGGAGCTGTTTTTT. This gives the protein CASSILGNTGELFF.

The chain has TRBV9 and TRBJ1-4; D ambiguous. Per germline, CDR1 SGDLS and CDR2 YYNGEE. This CDR3 spans 15 amino acids. V was pared by 4 bases and J by 5 bases, with 15 bases between. CDR3: CASSPRREWNEKLFF. Here the CDR3 DNA reads TGTGCCAGCAGCCCCCGACGGGAATGGAATGAAAAACTGTTTTTT.

The chain combines TRBV29-1 with TRBJ2-1; D unresolved. The CDR3 totals 11 residues. Trimming stripped 0 bases from V and 8 bases from J, with 5 bases between. Germline V gene data show CDR1 as SQVTM and CDR2 as ANQGSEA. CDR3 sequence reads: CSVEDGYEQFF. The CDR3 DNA reads as TGCAGCGTTGAAGACGGCTATGAGCAGTTCTTC.

This sequence joins TRBV11-2 and TRBJ2-1; D is possibly TRBD2 (7 bases). V gave up 2 bases and J gave up 7 bases, with 24 bases separating them. Germline CDR1 SGHAT, CDR2 FQNNGV. This CDR3 is built from 18 residues. CDR3 protein: CASSLFGGGRAQGNEQFF. In DNA form, the CDR3 reads TGTGCCAGCAGCTTATTTGGGGGCGGGAGAGCCCAGGGGAATGAGCAGTTCTTC.